A single T cell receptor (beta chain) is shown here with its context. Its cognate antigen is unknown. Time point specified: cycle 4 day 1 (C4D1), after 5 to 7 weeks of nivolumab. Patients all relapsed after autologous stem cell transplantation, and there was variation in brentuximab vedotin exposure. The data derive from a study of PD-1 blockade in classical Hodgkin lymphoma. The repertoire was sequenced with immunoSEQ multiplex PCR; TCRdb's copy has only in-frame clones and lacks some. The table lists about 21,000 clones, roughly 77% of them singletons. Overall study results and limits: The study reported lower baseline TCR diversity in newly diagnosed patients than in healthy donors. The authors excluded patients who started nivolumab under 1 year after ASCT. Differences between repertoires have undefined causes, possibly disease activity or prior therapy.

The CDR3 is made up of 13 amino acids. The V and J ends lost 7 bases and 0 bases respectively, with 7 bases between them. The germline CDR1 and CDR2 sequences are SNHLY and FYNNEI. The receptor was isolated from a human donor with classical Hodgkin lymphoma. The chain uses TRBV2 and TRBJ1-5, with D uncertain. The sequencing here drew on peripheral blood mononuclear cells (PBMCs), taken before the fourth cycle of nivolumab. This chain's CDR3 is CASNLHSNQPQHF. The CDR3 bases are TGTGCCAGCAATCTCCATAGCAATCAGCCCCAGCATTTT.